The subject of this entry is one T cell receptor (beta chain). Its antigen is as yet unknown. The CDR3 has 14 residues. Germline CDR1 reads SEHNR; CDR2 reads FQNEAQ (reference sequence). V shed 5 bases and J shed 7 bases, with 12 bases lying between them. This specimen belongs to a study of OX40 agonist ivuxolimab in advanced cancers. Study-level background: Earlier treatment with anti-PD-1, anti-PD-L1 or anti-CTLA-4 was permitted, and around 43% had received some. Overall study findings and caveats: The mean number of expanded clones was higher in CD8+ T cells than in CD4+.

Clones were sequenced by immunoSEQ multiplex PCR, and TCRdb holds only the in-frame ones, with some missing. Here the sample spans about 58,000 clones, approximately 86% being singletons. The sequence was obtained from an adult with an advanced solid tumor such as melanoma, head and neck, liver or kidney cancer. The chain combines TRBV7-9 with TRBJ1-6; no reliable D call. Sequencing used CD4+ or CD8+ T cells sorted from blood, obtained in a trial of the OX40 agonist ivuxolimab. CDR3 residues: CASSVPPPNSPLHF. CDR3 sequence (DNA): TGTGCCAGCAGCGTACCCCCACCCAATTCACCCCTCCACTTT.